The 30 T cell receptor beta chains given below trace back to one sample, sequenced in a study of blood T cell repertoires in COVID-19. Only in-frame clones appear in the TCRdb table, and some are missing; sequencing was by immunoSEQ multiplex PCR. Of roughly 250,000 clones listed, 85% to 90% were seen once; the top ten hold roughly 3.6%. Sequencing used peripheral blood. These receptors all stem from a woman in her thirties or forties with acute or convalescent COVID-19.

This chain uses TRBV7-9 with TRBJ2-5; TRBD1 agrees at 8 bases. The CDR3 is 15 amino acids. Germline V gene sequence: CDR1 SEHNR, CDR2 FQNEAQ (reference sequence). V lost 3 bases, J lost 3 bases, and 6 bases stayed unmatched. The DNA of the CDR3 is TGTGCCAGCAGCTTTGGACAGGGACAAAAAGAGACCCAGTACTTC. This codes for CASSFGQGQKETQYF. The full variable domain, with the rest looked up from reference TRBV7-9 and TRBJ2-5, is DTGVSQNPRHKITKRGQNVTFRCDPISEHNRLYWYRQTLGQGPEFLTYFQNEAQLEKSRLLSDRFSAERPKGSFSTLEIQRTEQGDSAMYLCASSFGQGQKETQYFGPGTRLLVL.

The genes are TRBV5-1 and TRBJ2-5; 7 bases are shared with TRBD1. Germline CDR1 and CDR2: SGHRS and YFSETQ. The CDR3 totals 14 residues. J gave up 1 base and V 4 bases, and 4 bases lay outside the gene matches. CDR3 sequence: CASSTRDSQETQYF. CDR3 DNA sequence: TGCGCCAGCAGCACCCGGGACAGCCAAGAGACCCAGTACTTC.

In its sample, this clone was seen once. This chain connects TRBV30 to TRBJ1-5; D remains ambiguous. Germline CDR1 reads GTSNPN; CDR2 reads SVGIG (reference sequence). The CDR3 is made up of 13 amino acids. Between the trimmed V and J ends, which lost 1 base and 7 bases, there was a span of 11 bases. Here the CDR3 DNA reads TGTGCCTGGAGTGGTTCCGCGCAACAGCCCCAGCATTTT. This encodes CAWSGSAQQPQHF.

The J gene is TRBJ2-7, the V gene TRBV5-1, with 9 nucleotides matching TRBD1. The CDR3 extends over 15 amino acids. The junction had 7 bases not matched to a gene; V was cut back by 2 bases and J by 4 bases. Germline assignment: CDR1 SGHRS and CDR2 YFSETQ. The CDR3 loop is CASSFSRDREYEQYV. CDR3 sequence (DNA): TGCGCCAGCAGCTTTTCCCGGGACAGGGAGTACGAGCAGTACGTC.

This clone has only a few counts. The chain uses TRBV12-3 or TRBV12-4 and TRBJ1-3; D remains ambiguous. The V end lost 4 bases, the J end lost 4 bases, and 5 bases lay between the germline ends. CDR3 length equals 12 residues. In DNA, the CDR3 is TGTGCCAGCAGTTCGACAGGAAACACCATATATTTT. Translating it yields CASSSTGNTIYF.

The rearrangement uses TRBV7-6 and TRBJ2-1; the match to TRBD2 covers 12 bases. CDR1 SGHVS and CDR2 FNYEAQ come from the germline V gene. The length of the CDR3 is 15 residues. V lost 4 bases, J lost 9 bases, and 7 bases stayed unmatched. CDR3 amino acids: CASSSLAGGRAEQFF. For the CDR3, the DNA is TGTGCCAGCAGCTCTCTAGCGGGGGGGCGGGCTGAGCAGTTCTTC.

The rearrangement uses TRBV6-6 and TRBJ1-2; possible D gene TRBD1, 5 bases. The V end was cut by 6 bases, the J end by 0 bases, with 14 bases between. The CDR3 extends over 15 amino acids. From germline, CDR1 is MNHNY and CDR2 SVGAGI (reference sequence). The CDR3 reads CASSPRGVANYGYTF. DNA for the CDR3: TGTGCCAGCAGCCCACGGGGGGTAGCTAACTATGGCTACACCTTC.

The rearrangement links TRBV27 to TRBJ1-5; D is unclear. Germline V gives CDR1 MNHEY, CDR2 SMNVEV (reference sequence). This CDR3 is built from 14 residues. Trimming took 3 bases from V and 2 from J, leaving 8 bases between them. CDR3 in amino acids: CASSLTTGNQPQHF. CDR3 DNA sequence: TGTGCCAGCAGTTTGACAACCGGCAATCAGCCCCAGCATTTT.

The CDR3 region is CASSLRQGSQPQHF. The CDR3, as DNA: TGTGCCAGCAGCCTACGACAGGGAAGTCAGCCCCAGCATTTT. This chain links TRBV6-5 with TRBJ1-5, with TRBD1 identical over 7 bases. Germline assignment: CDR1 MNHEY and CDR2 SVGAGI. With 6 bases clipped from V and 6 bases from J, the junction kept 8 bases outside the gene matches. This CDR3 is 14 amino acids long.

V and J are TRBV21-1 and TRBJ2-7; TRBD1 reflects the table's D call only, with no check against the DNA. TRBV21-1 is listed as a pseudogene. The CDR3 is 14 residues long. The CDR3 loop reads CASNRGDRLYEQYV. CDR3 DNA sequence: TGTGCCAGCAACCGTGGGGACAGGCTCTACGAGCAGTACGTC.

DNA of the CDR3: TGTGCCAGCAGCCCCCACGAGACTGAAGCTTTCTTT. Protein: CASSPHETEAFF. V gene TRBV9 combines with J gene TRBJ1-1, with unresolved D. Trimming took off 4 bases at V and 5 bases at J, with 9 bases between the two ends. Germline loops: CDR1 SGDLS, CDR2 YYNGEE. The CDR3 consists of 12 residues.

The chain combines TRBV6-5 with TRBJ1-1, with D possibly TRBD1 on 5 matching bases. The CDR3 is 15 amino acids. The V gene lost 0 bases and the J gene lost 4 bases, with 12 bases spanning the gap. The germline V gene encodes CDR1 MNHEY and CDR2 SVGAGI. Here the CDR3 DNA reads TGTGCCAGCAGTTACTCGATTCAGGGCCGCACTGAAGCTTTCTTT. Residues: CASSYSIQGRTEAFF.

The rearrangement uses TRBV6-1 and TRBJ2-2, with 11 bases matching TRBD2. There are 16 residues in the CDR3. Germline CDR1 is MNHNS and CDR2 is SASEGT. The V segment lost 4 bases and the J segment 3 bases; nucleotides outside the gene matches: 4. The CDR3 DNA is TGTGCCAGCAGTGCAAGACTAGCGGGGTACACCGGGGAGCTGTTTTTT. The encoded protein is CASSARLAGYTGELFF.

The DNA for the CDR3 is TGTGCCAGCAGCTTTTTACGAGGGGGCGACGAGCAGTACGTC. Amino acid sequence: CASSFLRGGDEQYV. The V and J genes are TRBV5-5 and TRBJ2-7, with TRBD1 identical over 7 bases. Looked up from germline, CDR1 is SGHKS and CDR2 is YYEKEE (reference sequence). J was trimmed by 5 bases and V by 2 bases; bases with no gene match: 7. The CDR3 extends over 14 amino acids.

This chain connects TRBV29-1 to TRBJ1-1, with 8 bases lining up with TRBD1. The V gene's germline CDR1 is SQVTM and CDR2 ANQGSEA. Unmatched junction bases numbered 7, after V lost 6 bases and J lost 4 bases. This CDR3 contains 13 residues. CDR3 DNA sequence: TGCAGCGTCATCAGGGGGCGGGGCACTGAAGCTTTCTTT. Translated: CSVIRGRGTEAFF.

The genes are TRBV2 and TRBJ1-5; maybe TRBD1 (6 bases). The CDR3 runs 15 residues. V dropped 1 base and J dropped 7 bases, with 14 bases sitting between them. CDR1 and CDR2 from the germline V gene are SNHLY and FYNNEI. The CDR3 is CASSEVGSGDQPQHF. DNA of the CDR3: TGTGCCAGCAGTGAAGTCGGGTCAGGGGACCAGCCCCAGCATTTT.

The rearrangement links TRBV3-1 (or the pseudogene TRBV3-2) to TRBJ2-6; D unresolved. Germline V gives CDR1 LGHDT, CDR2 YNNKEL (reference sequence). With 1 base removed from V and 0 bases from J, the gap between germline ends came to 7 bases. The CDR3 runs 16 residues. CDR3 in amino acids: CASSQVLLSGANVLTF. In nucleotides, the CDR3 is TGTGCCAGCAGCCAAGTACTGCTCTCTGGGGCCAACGTCCTGACTTTC.

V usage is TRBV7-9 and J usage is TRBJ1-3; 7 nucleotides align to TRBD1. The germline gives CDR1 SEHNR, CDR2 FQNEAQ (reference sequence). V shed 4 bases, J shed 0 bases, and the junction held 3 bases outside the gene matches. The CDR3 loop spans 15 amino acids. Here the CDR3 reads CASSWGQSSGNTIYF. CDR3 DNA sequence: TGTGCCAGCAGCTGGGGACAGTCCTCTGGAAACACCATATATTTT.

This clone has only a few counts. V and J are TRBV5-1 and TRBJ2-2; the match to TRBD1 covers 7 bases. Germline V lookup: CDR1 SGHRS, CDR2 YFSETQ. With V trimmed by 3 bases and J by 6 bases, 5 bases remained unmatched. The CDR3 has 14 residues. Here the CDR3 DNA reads TGCGCCAGCAGCTCGGGACAGCAGGCCGGGGAGCTGTTTTTT. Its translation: CASSSGQQAGELFF.

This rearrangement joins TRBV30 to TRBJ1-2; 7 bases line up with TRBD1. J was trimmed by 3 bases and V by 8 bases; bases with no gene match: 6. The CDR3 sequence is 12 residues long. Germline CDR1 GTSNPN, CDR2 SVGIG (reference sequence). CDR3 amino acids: CAVTGTDYGYTF. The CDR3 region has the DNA TGTGCCGTGACCGGGACAGACTATGGCTACACCTTC.

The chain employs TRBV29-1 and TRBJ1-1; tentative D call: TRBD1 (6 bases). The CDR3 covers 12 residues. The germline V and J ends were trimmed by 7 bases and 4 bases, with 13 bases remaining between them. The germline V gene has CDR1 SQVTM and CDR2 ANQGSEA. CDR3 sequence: CSGTQGGTEAFF. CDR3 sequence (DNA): TGCAGCGGTACACAGGGCGGCACTGAAGCTTTCTTT.

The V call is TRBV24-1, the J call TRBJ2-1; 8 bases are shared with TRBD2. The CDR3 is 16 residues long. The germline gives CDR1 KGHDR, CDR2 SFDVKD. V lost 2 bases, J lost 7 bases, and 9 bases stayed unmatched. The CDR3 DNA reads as TGTGCCACCAGTGATTCGCGGGGGACTAGTTCTAATGAGCAGTTCTTC. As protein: CATSDSRGTSSNEQFF.

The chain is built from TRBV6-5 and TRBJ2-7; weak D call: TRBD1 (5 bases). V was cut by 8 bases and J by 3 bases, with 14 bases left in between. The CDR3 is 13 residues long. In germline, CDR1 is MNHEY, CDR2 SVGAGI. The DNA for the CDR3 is TGTGCCAGCCTCCCTACAGGTTACTACGAGCAGTACGTC. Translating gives CASLPTGYYEQYV.

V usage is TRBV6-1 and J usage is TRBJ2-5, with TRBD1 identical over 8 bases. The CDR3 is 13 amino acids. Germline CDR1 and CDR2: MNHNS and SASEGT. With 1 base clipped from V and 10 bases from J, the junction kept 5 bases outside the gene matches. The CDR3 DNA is TGTGCCAGCAGTGAAGTTAACAGGGGGATCCAGTACTTC. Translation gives CASSEVNRGIQYF.

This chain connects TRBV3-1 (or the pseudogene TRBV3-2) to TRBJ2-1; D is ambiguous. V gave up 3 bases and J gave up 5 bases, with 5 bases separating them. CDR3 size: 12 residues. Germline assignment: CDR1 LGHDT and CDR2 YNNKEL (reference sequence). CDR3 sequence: CASSHVNNEQFF. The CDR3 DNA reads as TGTGCCAGCAGCCACGTTAACAATGAGCAGTTCTTC.

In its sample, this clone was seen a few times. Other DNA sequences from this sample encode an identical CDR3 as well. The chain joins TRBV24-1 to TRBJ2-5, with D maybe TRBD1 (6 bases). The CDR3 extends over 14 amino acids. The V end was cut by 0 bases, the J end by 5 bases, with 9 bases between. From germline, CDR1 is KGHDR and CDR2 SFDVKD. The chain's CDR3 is CATSDLRGGETQYF. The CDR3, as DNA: TGTGCCACCAGTGATTTGAGAGGGGGTGAGACCCAGTACTTC.

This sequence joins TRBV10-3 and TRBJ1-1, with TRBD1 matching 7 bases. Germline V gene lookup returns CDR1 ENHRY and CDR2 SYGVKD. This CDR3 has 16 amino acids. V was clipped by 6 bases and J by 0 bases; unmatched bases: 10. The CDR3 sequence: CAISPRTGIMNTEAFF. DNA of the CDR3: TGTGCCATCAGCCCAAGGACAGGAATCATGAACACTGAAGCTTTCTTT.

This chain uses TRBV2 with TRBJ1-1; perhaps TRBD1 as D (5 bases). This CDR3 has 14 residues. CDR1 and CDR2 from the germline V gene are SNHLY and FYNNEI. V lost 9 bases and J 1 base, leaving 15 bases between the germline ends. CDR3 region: CASGVGRTNTEAFF. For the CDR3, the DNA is TGTGCCAGTGGCGTGGGGCGGACGAACACTGAAGCTTTCTTT. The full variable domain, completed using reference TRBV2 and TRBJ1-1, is EPEVTQTPSHQVTQMGQEVILRCVPISNHLYFYWYRQILGQKVEFLVSFYNNEISEKSEIFDDQFSVERPDGSNFTLKIRSTKLEDSAMYFCASGVGRTNTEAFFGQGTRLTVV.

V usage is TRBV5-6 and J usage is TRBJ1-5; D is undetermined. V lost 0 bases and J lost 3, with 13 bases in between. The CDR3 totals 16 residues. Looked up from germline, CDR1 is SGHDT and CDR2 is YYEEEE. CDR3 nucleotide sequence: TGTGCCAGCAGCTTGGCTCCCGGGTTGGACAATCAGCCCCAGCATTTT. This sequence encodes CASSLAPGLDNQPQHF.

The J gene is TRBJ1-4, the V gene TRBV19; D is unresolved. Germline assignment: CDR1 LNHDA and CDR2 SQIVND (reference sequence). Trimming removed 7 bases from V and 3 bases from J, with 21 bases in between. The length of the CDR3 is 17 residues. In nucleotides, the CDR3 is TGTGCCAGTACCAACACAAGGCCGACTGGCGCTAATGAAAAACTGTTTTTT. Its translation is CASTNTRPTGANEKLFF.